One TCR beta chain is described in this entry. The antigen this receptor binds is unknown. Nothing much larger sits one base from this clone, and base qualities are not available. This specimen comes from a study of blood T cell repertoires in COVID-19 (dated by TCRdb to about 2020). A note on the overall study: Collaborator samples came from the United States, Italy and Spain and covered acute and convalescent phases of COVID-19. HLA class I and class II types, where available, came from metadata supplied by the sample provider rather than from assay-based typing. The repertoires were released in a freely available public database meant as a resource for research on the immune response to SARS-CoV-2. Nearly every sample came with metadata listing a de-identified subject ID, COVID-19 status, age in years and sex. The prospective study material was composed of cDNA or gDNA derived from T cells, B-cell-depleted T cells, or PBMCs. Subjects who had been exposed to COVID-19, were actively infected with it, or had recovered from it provided the deeply sampled blood TCRbeta repertoires that made up the dataset. Samples came from the ongoing ImmuneRACE study (first 160 participants) plus 1,254 subjects from 6 global collaborators.

TCRbeta CDR3 regions were amplified from genomic DNA using the immunoSEQ Assay, a bias-controlled multiplex PCR. As for the authors' bioinformatics: Within the assay, amplification of reference gene primers was used to estimate how many nucleated cells each sample contained. To quantify the absolute abundance of each unique TCRbeta CDR3 rearrangement, sequence reads were collapsed and filtered. For each sample, productive Simpson clonality was calculated as the square root of Simpson's diversity index across productive rearrangements. As stored in TCRdb, this immuneACCESS dataset retains in-frame rearrangements with V and J assigned. A fraction of the clones does not appear; measured against another copy, unresolved V genes explain less than half of the discrepancy, and the remainder lacks a known reason. D and trimming were read from the DNA, whereas the V and J calls and clone size are those reported in that table. The sample table holds roughly 200,000 clones, of which just under 90% were seen once. The top ten clones comprise 4% of the sample.

Paper-wide results and their limitations: The quantity of clinical and demographic metadata differed by source and by participant and was supplied without curation.

In the prospective study, participants were roughly 18 to 89 years old, resided in under 30 geographic areas of the United States, and were enrolled through a virtual design. Cohort assignment in the prospective study relied on participant-reported clinical history from a screening survey and a study questionnaire. In the prospective study, whole blood, serum and a nasopharyngeal or oropharyngeal swab were collected from each participant by mobile phlebotomists. Over a roughly two-month period, participants in the prospective study had the option of providing additional blood draws and questionnaires. Before DNA extraction, prospective study blood samples were shipped either frozen or at room temperature. The source of this sequence is a woman in her twenties or thirties with acute COVID-19. Sequenced: PBMCs or T cells enriched from blood (not recorded which).

DNA sequence: TGTGCCAGAGGGGAGGCCTATGGCTACACCTTC. It translates to CARGEAYGYTF. The chain uses TRBV2 and TRBJ1-2, with TRBD1 perhaps the D gene, on 5 matching bases. The germline V gene supplies CDR1 SNHLY and CDR2 FYNNEI. V is pared back by 9 bases and J by 4 bases, with 9 bases lying between the germline termini. Inclusive of the bounding cysteine and phenylalanine, the CDR3 is 11 residues long. Only CDR3 DNA is held: 33 bases, read in frame from base 1. Beyond the CDR3, the reference TRBV2 and TRBJ1-2 genes provide the residues; the full variable domain reads: EPEVTQTPSHQVTQMGQEVILRCVPISNHLYFYWYRQILGQKVEFLVSFYNNEISEKSEIFDDQFSVERPDGSNFTLKIRSTKLEDSAMYFCARGEAYGYTFGSGTRLTVV.